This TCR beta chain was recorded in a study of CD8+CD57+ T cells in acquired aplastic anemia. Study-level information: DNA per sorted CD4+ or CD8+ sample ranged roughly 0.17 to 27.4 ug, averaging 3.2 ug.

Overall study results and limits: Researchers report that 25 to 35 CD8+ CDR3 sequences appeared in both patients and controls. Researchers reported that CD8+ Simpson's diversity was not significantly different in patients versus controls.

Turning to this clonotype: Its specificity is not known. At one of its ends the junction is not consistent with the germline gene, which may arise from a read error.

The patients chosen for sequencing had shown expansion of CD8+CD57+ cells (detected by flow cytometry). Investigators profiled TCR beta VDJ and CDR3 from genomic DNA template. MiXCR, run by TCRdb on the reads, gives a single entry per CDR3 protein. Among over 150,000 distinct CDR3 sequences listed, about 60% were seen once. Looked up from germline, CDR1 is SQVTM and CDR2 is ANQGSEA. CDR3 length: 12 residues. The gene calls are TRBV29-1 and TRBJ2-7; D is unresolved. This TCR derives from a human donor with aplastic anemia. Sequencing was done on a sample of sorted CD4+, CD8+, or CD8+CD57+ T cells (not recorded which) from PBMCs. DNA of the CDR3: TGCAGCATTGAGATGGGTGCCTACGAGCAGTACTTC. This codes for CSIEMGAYEQYF.